This T cell receptor (beta chain) was found in a study of blood T cell repertoires in COVID-19. The germline CDR1 and CDR2 sequences are LNHDA and SQIVND (reference sequence). There are 12 residues in the CDR3. V shed 5 bases and J shed 2 bases, with 5 bases lying between them. In the original analysis: The authors estimated nucleated cell counts from reference gene primer amplification. TCRdb's copy holds only in-frame clones and misses some; the assay was immunoSEQ multiplex PCR. V, J and clone size are taken as reported in that table, and D and trimming were inferred from the DNA itself. Of roughly 200,000 clones in the sample, over 70% were seen once.

The sample consisted of peripheral blood. V and J are TRBV19 and TRBJ2-3; no firm D call. This clonotype was obtained from a woman in her thirties or forties with COVID-19, enrolled during active disease. CDR3 in amino acids: CASSDTTDTQYF. The CDR3 coding sequence is TGTGCCAGTAGTGACACCACAGATACGCAGTATTTT.